This paragraph covers one T cell receptor beta chain sequence. Study processing details: Using reference gene primer amplification, nucleated cell counts were estimated. Clones were read by immunoSEQ multiplex PCR, and TCRdb kept only the in-frame ones, dropping some. That table supplies the V and J calls and clone size; D and trimming were determined from the DNA. The profile covers 40,000 to 55,000 clones, with approximately 85% appearing a single time and around 31% taken by the ten largest. Germline CDR1 LGHDT, CDR2 YNNKEL (reference sequence). There are 14 residues in the CDR3. V was clipped by 0 bases and J by 9 bases, with 12 bases between them. The sample belongs to a study of blood T cell repertoires in COVID-19.

The sample consisted of peripheral blood. The chain couples TRBV3-1 (or the pseudogene TRBV3-2) to TRBJ2-1, with D possibly TRBD1 on 5 matching bases. The TCR comes from a woman older than 75 with acute or convalescent COVID-19. Here the CDR3 reads CASSQEGDQGEQFF. The CDR3 DNA follows: TGTGCCAGCAGCCAAGAAGGGGATCAGGGTGAGCAGTTCTTC.